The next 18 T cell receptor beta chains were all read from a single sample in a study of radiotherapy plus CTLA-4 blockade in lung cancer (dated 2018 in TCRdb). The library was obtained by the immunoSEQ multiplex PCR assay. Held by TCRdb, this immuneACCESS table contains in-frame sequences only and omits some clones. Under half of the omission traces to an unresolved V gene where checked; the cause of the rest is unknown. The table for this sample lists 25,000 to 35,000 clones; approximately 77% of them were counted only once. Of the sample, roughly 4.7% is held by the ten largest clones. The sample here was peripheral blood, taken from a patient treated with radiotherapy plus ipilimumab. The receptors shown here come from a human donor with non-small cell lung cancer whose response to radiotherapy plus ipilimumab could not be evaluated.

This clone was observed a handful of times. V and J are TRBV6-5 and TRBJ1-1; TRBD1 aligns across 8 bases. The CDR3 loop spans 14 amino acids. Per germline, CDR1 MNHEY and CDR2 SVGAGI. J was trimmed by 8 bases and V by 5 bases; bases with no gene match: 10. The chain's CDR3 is CASSQLQDRGEAFF. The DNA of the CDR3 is TGTGCCAGCAGTCAACTCCAAGACAGGGGAGAAGCTTTCTTT.

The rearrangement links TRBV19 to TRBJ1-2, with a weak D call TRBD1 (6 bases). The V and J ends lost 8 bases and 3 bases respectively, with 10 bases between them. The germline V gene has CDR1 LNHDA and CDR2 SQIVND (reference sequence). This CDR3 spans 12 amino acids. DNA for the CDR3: TGTGCCAGTTATTCAGGGGACTATGGCTACACCTTC. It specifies CASYSGDYGYTF.

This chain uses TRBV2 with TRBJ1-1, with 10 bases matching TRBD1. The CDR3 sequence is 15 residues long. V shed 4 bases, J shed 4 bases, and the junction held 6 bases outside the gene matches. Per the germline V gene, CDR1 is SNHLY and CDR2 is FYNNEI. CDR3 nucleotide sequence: TGTGCCAGCAGTGGGACAGGGGGACGGGGCACTGAAGCTTTCTTT. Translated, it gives CASSGTGGRGTEAFF.

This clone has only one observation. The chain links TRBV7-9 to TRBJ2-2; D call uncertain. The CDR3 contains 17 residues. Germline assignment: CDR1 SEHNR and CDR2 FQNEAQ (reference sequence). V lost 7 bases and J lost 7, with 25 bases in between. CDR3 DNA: TGTGCCAGCATCCACGGGTCATTCGACTCGCGACGCGGGGAGCTGTTTTTT. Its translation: CASIHGSFDSRRGELFF. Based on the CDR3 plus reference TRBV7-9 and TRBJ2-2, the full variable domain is DTGVSQNPRHKITKRGQNVTFRCDPISEHNRLYWYRQTLGQGPEFLTYFQNEAQLEKSRLLSDRFSAERPKGSFSTLEIQRTEQGDSAMYLCASIHGSFDSRRGELFFGEGSRLTVL.

CDR3 amino acids: CATSRDGWGREQYF. CDR3 bases: TGTGCCACCAGCAGAGATGGTTGGGGGCGGGAGCAGTACTTC. This chain links TRBV15 with TRBJ2-7; perhaps TRBD1 as D (6 bases). The ends were cut back, 0 bases at V and 7 bases at J, with 13 bases in the middle. The V gene's germline CDR1 is LNHNV and CDR2 YYDKDF (reference sequence). CDR3 length equals 14 residues.

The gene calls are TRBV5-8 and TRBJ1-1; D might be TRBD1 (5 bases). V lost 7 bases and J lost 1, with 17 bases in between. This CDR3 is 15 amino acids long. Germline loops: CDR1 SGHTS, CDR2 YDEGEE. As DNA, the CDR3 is TGTGCCAGCGGACACTACAGAATAACGAACACTGAAGCTTTCTTT. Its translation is CASGHYRITNTEAFF.

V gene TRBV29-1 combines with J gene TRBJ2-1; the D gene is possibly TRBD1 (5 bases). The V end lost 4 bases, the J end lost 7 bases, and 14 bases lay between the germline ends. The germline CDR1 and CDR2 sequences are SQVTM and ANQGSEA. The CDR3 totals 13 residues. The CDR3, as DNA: TGCAGCGTTGTTGGGGCGCTAGGGAATGAGCAGTTCTTC. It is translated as CSVVGALGNEQFF.

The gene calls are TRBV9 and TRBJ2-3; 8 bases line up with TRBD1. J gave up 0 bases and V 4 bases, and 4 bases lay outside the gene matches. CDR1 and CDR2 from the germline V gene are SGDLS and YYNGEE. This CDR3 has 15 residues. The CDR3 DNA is TGTGCCAGCAGCCCCCGGACAGGGAGCACAGATACGCAGTATTTT. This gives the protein CASSPRTGSTDTQYF.

The CDR3 DNA is TGTGCCAGTAGGATCCCGGGAGTCGGCTACAATGAGCAGTTCTTC. Translated: CASRIPGVGYNEQFF. The chain joins TRBV19 to TRBJ2-1, with a tentative D call TRBD2 (6 bases). V was trimmed by 6 bases and J by 3 bases, leaving 15 bases between them. There are 15 residues in the CDR3. Germline-derived CDR1 and CDR2 are LNHDA and SQIVND (reference sequence). Drawing the rest from reference TRBV19 and TRBJ2-1, the complete variable domain is DGGITQSPKYLFRKEGQNVTLSCEQNLNHDAMYWYRQDPGQGLRLIYYSQIVNDFQKGDIAEGYSVSREKKESFPLTVTSAQKNPTAFYLCASRIPGVGYNEQFFGPGTRLTVL.

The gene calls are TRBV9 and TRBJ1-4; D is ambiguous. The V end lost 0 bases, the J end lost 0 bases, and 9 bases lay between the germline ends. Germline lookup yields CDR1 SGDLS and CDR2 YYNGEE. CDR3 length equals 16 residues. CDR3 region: CASSVDYGATNEKLFF. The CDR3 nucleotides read TGTGCCAGCAGCGTAGATTACGGTGCAACTAATGAAAAACTGTTTTTT. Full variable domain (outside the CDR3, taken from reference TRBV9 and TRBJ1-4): DSGVTQTPKHLITATGQRVTLRCSPRSGDLSVYWYQQSLDQGLQFLIQYYNGEERAKGNILERFSAQQFPDLHSELNLSSLELGDSALYFCASSVDYGATNEKLFFGSGTQLSVL.

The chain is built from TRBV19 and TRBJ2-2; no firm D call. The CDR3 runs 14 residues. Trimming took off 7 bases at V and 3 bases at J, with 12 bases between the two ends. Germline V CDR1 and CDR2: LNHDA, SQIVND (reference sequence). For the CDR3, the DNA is TGTGCCAGTAAAAATCTGGGCCACACCGGGGAGCTGTTTTTT. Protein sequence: CASKNLGHTGELFF.

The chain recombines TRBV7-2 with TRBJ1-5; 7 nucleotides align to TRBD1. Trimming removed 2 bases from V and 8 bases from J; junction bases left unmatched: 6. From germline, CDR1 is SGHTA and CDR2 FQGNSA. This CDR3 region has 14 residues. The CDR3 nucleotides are TGTGCCAGCAGCTTAAGGGGGCGCGCGGAGCCCCAGCATTTT. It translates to CASSLRGRAEPQHF.

CDR3 in DNA: TGTGCCAGTAGTGATCGGGGTCGGATCGCCGGGGAGCTGTTTTTT. It codes for CASSDRGRIAGELFF. The rearrangement joins TRBV19 to TRBJ2-2; TRBD2 might be the D (5 bases). The CDR3 extends over 15 amino acids. Trimming removed 5 bases from V and 6 bases from J, with 16 bases in between. In germline, CDR1 is LNHDA, CDR2 SQIVND (reference sequence).

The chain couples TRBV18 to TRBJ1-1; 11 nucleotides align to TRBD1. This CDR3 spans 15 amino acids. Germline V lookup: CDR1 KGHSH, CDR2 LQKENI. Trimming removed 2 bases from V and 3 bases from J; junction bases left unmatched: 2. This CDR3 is CASSPGQGADTEAFF. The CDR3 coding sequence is TGTGCCAGCTCACCAGGACAGGGGGCTGACACTGAAGCTTTCTTT. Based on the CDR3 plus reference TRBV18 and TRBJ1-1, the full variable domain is NAGVMQNPRHLVRRRGQEARLRCSPMKGHSHVYWYRQLPEEGLKFMVYLQKENIIDESGMPKERFSAEFPKEGPSILRIQQVVRGDSAAYFCASSPGQGADTEAFFGQGTRLTVV.

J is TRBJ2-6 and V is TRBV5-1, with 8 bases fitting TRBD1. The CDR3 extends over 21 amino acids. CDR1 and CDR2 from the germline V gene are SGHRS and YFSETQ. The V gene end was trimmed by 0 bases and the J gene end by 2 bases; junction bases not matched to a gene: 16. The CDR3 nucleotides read TGCGCCAGCAGCTTGGCCGCGCAGGGGGCCCTGAGGGCCGCTGGGGCCAACGTCCTGACTTTC. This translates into CASSLAAQGALRAAGANVLTF.

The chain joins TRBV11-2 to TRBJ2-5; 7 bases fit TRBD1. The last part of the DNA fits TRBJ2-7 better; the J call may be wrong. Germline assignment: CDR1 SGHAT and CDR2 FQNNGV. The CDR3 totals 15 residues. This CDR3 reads CASSSGQDGNYEQYF. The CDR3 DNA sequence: TGTGCCAGCAGCTCAGGACAGGATGGGAACTACGAGCAGTACTTC.

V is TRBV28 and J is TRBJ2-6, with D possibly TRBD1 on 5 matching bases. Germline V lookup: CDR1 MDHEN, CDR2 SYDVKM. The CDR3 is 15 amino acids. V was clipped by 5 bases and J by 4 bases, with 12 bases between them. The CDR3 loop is CASSIRVAGANVLTF. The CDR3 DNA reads TGTGCCAGCAGTATCAGGGTAGCCGGGGCCAACGTCCTGACTTTC. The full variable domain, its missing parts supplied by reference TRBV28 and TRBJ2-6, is DVKVTQSSRYLVKRTGEKVFLECVQDMDHENMFWYRQDPGLGLRLIYFSYDVKMKEKGDIPEGYSVSREKKERFSLILESASTNQTSMYLCASSIRVAGANVLTFGAGSRLTVL.

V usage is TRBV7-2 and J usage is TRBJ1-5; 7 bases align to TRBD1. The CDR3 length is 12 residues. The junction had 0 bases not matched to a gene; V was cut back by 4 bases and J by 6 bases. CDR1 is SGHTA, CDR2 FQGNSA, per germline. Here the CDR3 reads CASSSGGQPQHF. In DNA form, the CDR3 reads TGTGCCAGCAGCTCAGGGGGTCAGCCCCAGCATTTT. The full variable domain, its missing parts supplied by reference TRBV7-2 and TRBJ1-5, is GAGVSQSPSNKVTEKGKDVELRCDPISGHTALYWYRQSLGQGLEFLIYFQGNSAPDKSGLPSDRFSAERTGGSVSTLTIQRTQQEDSAVYLCASSSGGQPQHFGDGTRLSIL.